These 19 T cell receptor beta chains came from one sample sequenced in a study of identical twins. MiXCR was run by TCRdb on the 5' RACE reads, yielding one entry per CDR3 protein. The repertoire holds some 1,700,000 distinct CDR3 sequences, with more than 30% as singletons. Sequencing was carried out using cord blood. The receptors derive from a newborn girl in good health.

The sample holds many counts of this clonotype. This chain joins TRBV28 and TRBJ2-7; the match to TRBD1 covers 7 bases. This CDR3 has 15 amino acids. The V and J ends lost 5 bases and 4 bases, in that order; junction bases with no gene match: 11. From germline, CDR1 is MDHEN and CDR2 SYDVKM. DNA of the CDR3: TGTGCCAGCAGTAATCCCGGGACAGAACTTTACGAGCAGTACTTC. Its translation is CASSNPGTELYEQYF.

In this sample, this clonotype turned up many times. The chain has TRBV18 and TRBJ2-5, with unresolved D. The CDR3 extends over 12 amino acids. Trimming pared 0 bases from V and 3 bases from J, leaving 2 bases between. Per germline, CDR1 KGHSH and CDR2 LQKENI. CDR3 DNA sequence: TGTGCCAGCTCACCACCGGAAGAGACCCAGTACTTC. Encoded protein: CASSPPEETQYF.

This clonotype has more than one count but fewer than ten. The V and J genes are TRBV11-2 and TRBJ2-3; 8 nucleotides align to TRBD2. The CDR3 loop spans 15 amino acids. J gave up 9 bases and V 5 bases, and 13 bases lay outside the gene matches. From germline, CDR1 is SGHAT and CDR2 FQNNGV. The CDR3 region is CASSPERGRLITQYF. DNA for the CDR3: TGTGCCAGCAGCCCGGAGCGGGGGAGGTTGATCACGCAGTATTTT.

This sequence joins TRBV10-2 and TRBJ1-5; D may be TRBD1 (5 bases). The CDR3 consists of 14 residues. Between the trimmed V and J ends, which lost 5 bases and 3 bases, there was a span of 11 bases. From germline, CDR1 is WSHSY and CDR2 SAAADI. CDR3 in amino acids: CASSLQVNNQPQHF. DNA of the CDR3: TGCGCCAGCAGTTTACAGGTTAACAATCAGCCCCAGCATTTT.

The chain couples TRBV5-5 to TRBJ2-3; 7 nucleotides match TRBD1. Trimming cost V 1 base and J 3 bases; bases outside gene matches: 5. CDR3 length: 15 amino acids. Germline V gene data show CDR1 as SGHKS and CDR2 as YYEKEE (reference sequence). This chain's CDR3 is CASSLIGRGTDTQYF. CDR3 in DNA: TGTGCCAGCAGCTTGATAGGCAGGGGGACAGATACGCAGTATTTT. Based on the CDR3 plus reference TRBV5-5 and TRBJ2-3, the full variable domain is DAGVTQSPTHLIKTRGQQVTLRCSPISGHKSVSWYQQVLGQGPQFIFQYYEKEERGRGNFPDRFSARQFPNYSSELNVNALLLGDSALYLCASSLIGRGTDTQYFGPGTRLTVL.

This clonotype appeared many times. The chain combines TRBV20-1 with TRBJ1-2, with D hard to call. The CDR3 is 12 residues long. Per the germline V gene, CDR1 is DFQATT and CDR2 is SNEGSKA (reference sequence). V lost 6 bases and J lost 2, with 10 bases in between. The CDR3 coding sequence is TGCAGTGCGTACAGCATAAACTATGGCTACACCTTC. Protein sequence: CSAYSINYGYTF.

The chain recombines TRBV11-2 with TRBJ1-4, with 9 positions matching TRBD1. CDR1 is SGHAT, CDR2 FQNNGV, per germline. The CDR3 has 15 amino acids. V dropped 5 bases and J dropped 3; count of bases not matched to a gene: 4. CDR3 DNA: TGTGCCAGCAGCCACAGGGGGCGCGCTAATGAAAAACTGTTTTTT. Encoded protein: CASSHRGRANEKLFF.

This clonotype was detected ten times or more. The CDR3 is CSVRTGSYEQYF. The CDR3 DNA is TGCAGCGTCCGGACAGGGAGCTACGAGCAGTACTTC. This chain connects TRBV29-1 to TRBJ2-7; 8 bases align to TRBD1. Germline-derived CDR1 and CDR2 are SQVTM and ANQGSEA. Losses at the gene ends were 6 bases for V and 3 bases for J; bases not matched to a gene: 4. The CDR3 has 12 residues.

The V gene is TRBV5-1, the J gene TRBJ2-2, with 7 bases matching TRBD2. From germline, CDR1 is SGHRS and CDR2 YFSETQ. CDR3 size: 16 residues. V trimming: 2 bases; J trimming: 0 bases; junction bases outside the gene matches: 4. In nucleotides, the CDR3 is TGCGCCAGCAGCTTTATTAGCGGGTCGAACACCGGGGAGCTGTTTTTT. It codes for CASSFISGSNTGELFF.

This clonotype was found a few times. This chain joins TRBV21-1 and TRBJ2-4; no DNA check was done on the table's D call, TRBD2. The J call is uncertain, as TRBJ2-5 better fits the DNA end. TRBV21-1 is termed a pseudogene. This CDR3 is built from 17 residues. Written as DNA, the CDR3 is TGTGCCAGCAGCAAAGAGATGGGACTACTAGTGCAAGAGACCCAGTACTTC. It yields the protein CASSKEMGLLVQETQYF.

In nucleotides, the CDR3 is TGTGCCAGCAGTGCAGGCGGGGGCGCGGGGGAAAAACTGTTTTTT. It specifies CASSAGGGAGEKLFF. This rearrangement joins TRBV2 to TRBJ1-4, with a tentative D call TRBD1 (6 bases). CDR1 SNHLY and CDR2 FYNNEI come from the germline V gene. The CDR3 runs to 15 residues. Trimming cost V 4 bases and J 8 bases, with 17 bases left between them.

Regarding this clonotype: Possible read error: a much larger clone is one base away. V usage is TRBV29-1 and J usage is TRBJ2-5; no reliable D call. This CDR3 is 13 amino acids long. The germline V gene has CDR1 SQVTM and CDR2 ANQGSEA. The CDR3, as DNA: TGCAACGTTGCGGCCTGGGAAAAGGAGACCCAGTACTTC. Encoded protein: CNVAAWEKETQYF.

Only one count was recorded for this clonotype. The gene calls are TRBV12-3 or TRBV12-4 and TRBJ2-5, with TRBD2 matching 7 bases. The CDR3 is 21 residues long. Trimming cost V 2 bases and J 11 bases; bases outside gene matches: 32. The CDR3 here is CASSLLLRGIIRTTRHNEQYF. CDR3 sequence (DNA): TGTGCCAGCAGTTTATTATTGCGGGGGATAATACGGACTACACGTCACAATGAGCAGTACTTC.

This rearrangement joins TRBV7-9 to TRBJ2-2; no clear D. This CDR3 contains 14 residues. Germline V gives CDR1 SEHNR, CDR2 FQNEAQ (reference sequence). Trimming took off 3 bases at V and 3 bases at J, with 8 bases between the two ends. CDR3 sequence reads: CASSFTPYTGELFF. CDR3 nucleotides: TGTGCCAGCAGCTTTACTCCATACACCGGGGAGCTGTTTTTT.

The gene calls are TRBV7-2 and TRBJ1-2; 7 bases agree with TRBD1. V shed 1 base, J shed 6 bases, and the junction held 8 bases outside the gene matches. Per the germline V gene, CDR1 is SGHTA and CDR2 is FQGNSA. This CDR3 contains 15 residues. CDR3: CASSLGIDRADGYTF. CDR3 nucleotides: TGTGCCAGCAGCTTAGGGATAGACAGGGCGGATGGCTACACCTTC. Supplemented by reference TRBV7-2 and TRBJ1-2, the full variable domain reads GAGVSQSPSNKVTEKGKDVELRCDPISGHTALYWYRQSLGQGLEFLIYFQGNSAPDKSGLPSDRFSAERTGGSVSTLTIQRTQQEDSAVYLCASSLGIDRADGYTFGSGTRLTVV.

The chain joins TRBV9 to TRBJ1-1, with D perhaps TRBD1 (5 bases). Germline V CDR1 and CDR2: SGDLS, YYNGEE. Deletions cut 4 bases from V and 1 base from J, with 17 bases between. This CDR3 has 16 amino acids. The CDR3 spells CASSPSGGFANTEAFF. The CDR3 coding sequence is TGTGCCAGCAGCCCATCCGGGGGGTTCGCGAACACTGAAGCTTTCTTT. Using reference TRBV9 and TRBJ1-1 for the parts outside the CDR3, the full variable domain is DSGVTQTPKHLITATGQRVTLRCSPRSGDLSVYWYQQSLDQGLQFLIQYYNGEERAKGNILERFSAQQFPDLHSELNLSSLELGDSALYFCASSPSGGFANTEAFFGQGTRLTVV.

The rearrangement links TRBV18 to TRBJ2-1, with TRBD1 matching over 7 bases. CDR3 size: 17 residues. From germline, CDR1 is KGHSH and CDR2 LQKENI. V lost 1 base and J lost 3; bases outside the gene matches: 9. CDR3 sequence reads: CASSPRGTGVDYNEQFF. For the CDR3, the DNA is TGTGCCAGCTCACCACGGGGTACAGGGGTCGACTACAATGAGCAGTTCTTC.

This clonotype was recorded at least ten times. The rearrangement uses TRBV28 and TRBJ2-7; D call uncertain. CDR3 length: 13 residues. Trimming stripped 7 bases from V and 0 bases from J, with 10 bases between. CDR1 is MDHEN and CDR2 is SYDVKM in the germline V gene. The CDR3 nucleotides are TGTGCCAGCACCTTGAGGAGCTCCTACGAGCAGTACTTC. Its translation: CASTLRSSYEQYF.

The DNA of the CDR3 is TGTGCCAGCAGGAGAGACAGGGACGAGCAGTTCTTC. This encodes CASRRDRDEQFF. V and J are TRBV6-1 and TRBJ2-1; TRBD1 agrees at 7 bases. Per germline, CDR1 MNHNS and CDR2 SASEGT. CDR3 length: 12 residues. Trimming cost V 6 bases and J 10 bases; bases outside gene matches: 6.